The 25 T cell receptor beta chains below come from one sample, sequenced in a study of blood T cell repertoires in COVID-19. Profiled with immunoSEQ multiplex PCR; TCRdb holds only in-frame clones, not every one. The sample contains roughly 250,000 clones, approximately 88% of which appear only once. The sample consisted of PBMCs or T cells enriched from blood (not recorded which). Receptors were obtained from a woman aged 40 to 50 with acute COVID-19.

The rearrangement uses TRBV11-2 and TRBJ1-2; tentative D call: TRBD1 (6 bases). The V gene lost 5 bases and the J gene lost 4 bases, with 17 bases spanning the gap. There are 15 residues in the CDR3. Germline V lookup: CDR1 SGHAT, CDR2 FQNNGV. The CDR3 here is CASSPHPGQSYGYTF. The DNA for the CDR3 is TGTGCCAGCAGCCCGCACCCCGGACAGTCCTATGGCTACACCTTC.

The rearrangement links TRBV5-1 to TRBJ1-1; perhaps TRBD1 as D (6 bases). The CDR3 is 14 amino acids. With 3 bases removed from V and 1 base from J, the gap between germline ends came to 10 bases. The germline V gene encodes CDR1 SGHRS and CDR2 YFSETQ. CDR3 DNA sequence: TGCGCCAGCAGCTCCGGGACATCGAACACTGAAGCTTTCTTT. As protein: CASSSGTSNTEAFF.

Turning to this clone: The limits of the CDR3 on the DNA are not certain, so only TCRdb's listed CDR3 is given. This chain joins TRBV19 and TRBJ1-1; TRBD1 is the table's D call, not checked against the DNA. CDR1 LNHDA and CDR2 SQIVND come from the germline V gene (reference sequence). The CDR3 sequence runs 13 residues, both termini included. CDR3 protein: CASSIFGQGITFF.

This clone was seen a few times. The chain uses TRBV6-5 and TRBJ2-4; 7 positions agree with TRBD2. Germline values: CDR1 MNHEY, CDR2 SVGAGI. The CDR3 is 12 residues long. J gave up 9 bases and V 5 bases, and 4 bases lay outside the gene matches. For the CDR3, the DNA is TGTGCCAGCAGTCCCGGGACTACCATTCAGTACTTC. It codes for CASSPGTTIQYF.

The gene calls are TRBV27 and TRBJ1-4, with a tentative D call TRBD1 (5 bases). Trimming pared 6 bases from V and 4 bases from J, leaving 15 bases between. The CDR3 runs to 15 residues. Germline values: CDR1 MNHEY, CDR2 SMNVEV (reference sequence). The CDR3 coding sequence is TGTGCCAGCAGCTCCCCGGGACTCCTTAATGAAAAACTGTTTTTT. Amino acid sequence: CASSSPGLLNEKLFF. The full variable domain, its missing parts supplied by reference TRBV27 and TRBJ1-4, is EAQVTQNPRYLITVTGKKLTVTCSQNMNHEYMSWYRQDPGLGLRQIYYSMNVEVTDKGDVPEGYKVSRKEKRNFPLILESPSPNQTSLYFCASSSPGLLNEKLFFGSGTQLSVL.

CDR3 sequence: CASSQGGGGTGELFF. CDR3 nucleotide sequence: TGTGCCAGCAGCCAAGGGGGGGGCGGCACCGGGGAGCTGTTTTTT. The chain recombines TRBV3-1 (or the pseudogene TRBV3-2) with TRBJ2-2; TRBD2 is a possible D gene (7 bases). This CDR3 has 15 amino acids. V was clipped by 1 base and J by 4 bases, with 10 bases between them. Germline CDR1 and CDR2: LGHDT and YNNKEL (reference sequence).

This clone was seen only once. For the CDR3, the DNA is TGTGCCAGCAGTGCTGACAGTCGGTCGGCCCAGCATTTT. As protein: CASSADSRSAQHF. The V and J genes are TRBV3-1 (or the pseudogene TRBV3-2) and TRBJ1-5, with a weak D call TRBD1 (5 bases). Germline V gene data show CDR1 as LGHDT and CDR2 as YNNKEL (reference sequence). CDR3 length: 13 residues. V lost 6 bases to trimming and J lost 11 bases, with 17 bases between them.

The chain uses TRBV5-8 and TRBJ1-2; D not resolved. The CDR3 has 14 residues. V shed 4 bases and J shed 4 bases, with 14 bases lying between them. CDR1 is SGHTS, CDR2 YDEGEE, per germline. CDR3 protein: CASSPPIPGYGYTF. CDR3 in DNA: TGTGCCAGCAGCCCCCCTATTCCCGGCTATGGCTACACCTTC.

This chain's CDR3 is CASSKQGATNEKLFF. In DNA, the CDR3 is TGTGCCAGCAGCAAGCAGGGGGCAACTAATGAAAAACTGTTTTTT. J is TRBJ1-4 and V is TRBV4-2; 7 bases agree with TRBD1. Trimming at V came to 5 bases and at J to 0 bases, leaving 3 bases not matched to a gene. This CDR3 has 15 amino acids. The germline CDR1 and CDR2 sequences are LGHNA and YNFKEQ.

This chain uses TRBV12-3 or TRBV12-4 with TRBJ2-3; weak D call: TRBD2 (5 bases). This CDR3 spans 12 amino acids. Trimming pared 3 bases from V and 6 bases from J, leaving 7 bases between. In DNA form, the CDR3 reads TGTGCCAGCAGTTTCCGGAGGGATACGCAGTATTTT. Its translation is CASSFRRDTQYF.

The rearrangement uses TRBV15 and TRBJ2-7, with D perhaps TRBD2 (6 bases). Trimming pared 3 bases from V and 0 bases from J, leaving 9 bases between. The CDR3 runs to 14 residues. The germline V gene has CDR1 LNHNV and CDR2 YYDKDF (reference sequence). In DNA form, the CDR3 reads TGTGCCACCAGCAGGGACGGGAGCTCCTACGAGCAGTACTTC. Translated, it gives CATSRDGSSYEQYF.

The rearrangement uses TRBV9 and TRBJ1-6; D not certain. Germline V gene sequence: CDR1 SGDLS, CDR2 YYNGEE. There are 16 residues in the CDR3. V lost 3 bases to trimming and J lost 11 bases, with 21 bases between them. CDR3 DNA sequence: TGTGCCAGCAGCGGAATCGCAGCGGGCCCCATACCACCCCTCCACTTT. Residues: CASSGIAAGPIPPLHF.

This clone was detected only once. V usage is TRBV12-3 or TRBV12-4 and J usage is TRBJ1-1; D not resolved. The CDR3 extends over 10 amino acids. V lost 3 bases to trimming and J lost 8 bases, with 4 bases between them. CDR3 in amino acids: CASSFREAFF. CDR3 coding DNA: TGTGCCAGCAGTTTCAGGGAAGCTTTCTTT.

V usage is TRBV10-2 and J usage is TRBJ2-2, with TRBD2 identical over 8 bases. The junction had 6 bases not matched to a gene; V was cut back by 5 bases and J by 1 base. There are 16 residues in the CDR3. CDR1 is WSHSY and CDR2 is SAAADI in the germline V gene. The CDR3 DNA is TGCGCCAGCAGTTCAAGAGCGGGAGAGAACACCGGGGAGCTGTTTTTT. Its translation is CASSSRAGENTGELFF.

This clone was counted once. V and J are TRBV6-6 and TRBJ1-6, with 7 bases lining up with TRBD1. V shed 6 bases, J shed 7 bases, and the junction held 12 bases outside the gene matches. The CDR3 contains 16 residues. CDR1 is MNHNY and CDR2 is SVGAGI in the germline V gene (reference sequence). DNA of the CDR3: TGTGCCAGCAGAAGCCCGGCGGTACAGGGGAATTCACCCCTCCACTTT. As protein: CASRSPAVQGNSPLHF.

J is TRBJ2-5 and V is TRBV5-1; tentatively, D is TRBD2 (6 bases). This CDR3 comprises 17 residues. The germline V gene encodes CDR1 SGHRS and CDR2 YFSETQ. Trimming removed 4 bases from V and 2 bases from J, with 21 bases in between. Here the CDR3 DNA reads TGCGCCAGCAGCGGAGGGTCGCCCGGGGGATTACAAGAGACCCAGTACTTC. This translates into CASSGGSPGGLQETQYF.

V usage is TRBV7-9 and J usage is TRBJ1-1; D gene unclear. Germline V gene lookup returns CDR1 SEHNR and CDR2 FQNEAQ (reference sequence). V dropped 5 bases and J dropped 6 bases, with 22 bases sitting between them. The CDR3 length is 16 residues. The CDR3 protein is CASSLRRVNPPSEAFF. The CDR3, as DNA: TGTGCCAGCAGCCTAAGGAGGGTAAACCCCCCTTCTGAAGCTTTCTTT.

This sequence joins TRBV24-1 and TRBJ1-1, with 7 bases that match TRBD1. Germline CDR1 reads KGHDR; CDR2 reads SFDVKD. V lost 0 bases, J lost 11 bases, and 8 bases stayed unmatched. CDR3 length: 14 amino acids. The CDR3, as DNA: TGTGCCACCAGTGATTTGCCAAGGGCACAGGGGGCTTTCTTT. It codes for CATSDLPRAQGAFF.

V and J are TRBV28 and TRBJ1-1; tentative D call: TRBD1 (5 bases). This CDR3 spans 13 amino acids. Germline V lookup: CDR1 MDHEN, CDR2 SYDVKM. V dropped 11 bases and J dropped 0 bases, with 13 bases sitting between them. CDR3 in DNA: TGTGCCGGACGAGACAGTTTGAACACTGAAGCTTTCTTT. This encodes CAGRDSLNTEAFF. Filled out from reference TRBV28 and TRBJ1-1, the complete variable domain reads DVKVTQSSRYLVKRTGEKVFLECVQDMDHENMFWYRQDPGLGLRLIYFSYDVKMKEKGDIPEGYSVSREKKERFSLILESASTNQTSMYLCAGRDSLNTEAFFGQGTRLTVV.

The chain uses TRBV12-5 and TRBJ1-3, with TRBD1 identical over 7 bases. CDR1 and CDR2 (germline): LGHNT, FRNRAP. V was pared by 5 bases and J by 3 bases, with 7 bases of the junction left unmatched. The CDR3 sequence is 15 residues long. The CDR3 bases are TGTGCTAGTGGTCAAATTACAGGGGTTGGAAACACCATATATTTT. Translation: CASGQITGVGNTIYF.

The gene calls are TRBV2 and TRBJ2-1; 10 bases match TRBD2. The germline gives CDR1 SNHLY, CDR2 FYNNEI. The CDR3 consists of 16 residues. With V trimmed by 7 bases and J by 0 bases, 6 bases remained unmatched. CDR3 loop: CASTRLAGSSYNEQFF. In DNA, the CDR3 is TGTGCCAGCACCCGACTAGCGGGTAGCTCCTACAATGAGCAGTTCTTC.

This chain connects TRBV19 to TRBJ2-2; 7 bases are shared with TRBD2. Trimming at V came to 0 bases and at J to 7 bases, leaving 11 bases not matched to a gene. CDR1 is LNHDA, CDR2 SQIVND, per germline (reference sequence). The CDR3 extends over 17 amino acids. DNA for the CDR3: TGTGCCAGTAGTATAGATCGAGGGCGGGAGAGGATCGGGGAGCTGTTTTTT. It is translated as CASSIDRGRERIGELFF.

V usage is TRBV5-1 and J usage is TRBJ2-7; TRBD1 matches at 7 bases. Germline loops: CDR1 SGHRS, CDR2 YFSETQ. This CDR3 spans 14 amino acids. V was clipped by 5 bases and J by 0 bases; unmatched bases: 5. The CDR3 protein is CASSRDRYSYEQYV. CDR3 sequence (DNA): TGCGCCAGCAGTCGGGACAGATACTCCTACGAGCAGTACGTC.

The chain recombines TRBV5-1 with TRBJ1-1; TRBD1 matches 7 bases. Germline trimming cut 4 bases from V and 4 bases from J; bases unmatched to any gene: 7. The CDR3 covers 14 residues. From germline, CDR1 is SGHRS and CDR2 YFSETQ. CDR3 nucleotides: TGCGCCAGCAGCCCTACAGGGGTTGGCACTGAAGCTTTCTTT. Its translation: CASSPTGVGTEAFF.

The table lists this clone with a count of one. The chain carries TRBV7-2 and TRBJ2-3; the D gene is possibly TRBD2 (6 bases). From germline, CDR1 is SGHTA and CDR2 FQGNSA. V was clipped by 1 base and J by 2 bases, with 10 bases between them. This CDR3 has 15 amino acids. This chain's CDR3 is CASSLDGGITDTQYF. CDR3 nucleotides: TGTGCCAGCAGCTTAGATGGCGGGATCACAGATACGCAGTATTTT.